Presented here are 24 T cell receptor beta chains from one specimen sequenced in a study of CD8+ T cells in alopecia areata. cDNA serving as the sequencing template came from extracted, reverse transcribed RNA. The protocol was immunoSEQ multiplex PCR, while the TCRdb copy is restricted to in-frame clones and leaves out a portion. The sample lists roughly 250,000 clones, roughly two thirds seen once, with around 1.2% in the top ten. The sample consisted of CD4+ T cells sorted from blood, taken at week 0. The origin of the receptors is a human donor with alopecia areata.

This chain joins TRBV25-1 and TRBJ2-7; D unresolved. V gave up 4 bases and J gave up 3 bases, with 4 bases separating them. The CDR3 is made up of 11 amino acids. Germline V gives CDR1 MGHDK, CDR2 SYGVNS. The CDR3 DNA follows: TGTGCCAGCAGTGGGTACTACGAGCAGTACTTC. It encodes CASSGYYEQYF.

The sample holds one count of this clone. CDR3 coding DNA: TGCAGTGCTAGTGGGACCTACGAGCAGTACTTC. Translated, it gives CSASGTYEQYF. The chain recombines TRBV20-1 with TRBJ2-7; no definite D call. The germline V gene has CDR1 DFQATT and CDR2 SNEGSKA (reference sequence). Trimming stripped 3 bases from V and 2 bases from J, with 5 bases between. The CDR3 has 11 residues.

This sequence joins TRBV30 and TRBJ1-2; 7 nucleotides match TRBD1. This CDR3 is 12 amino acids long. Germline trimming cut 2 bases from V and 6 bases from J; bases unmatched to any gene: 3. Germline CDR1 is GTSNPN and CDR2 is SVGIG (reference sequence). The CDR3 DNA follows: TGTGCCTGGAGTACGACAGGGAATGGCTACACCTTC. Translation gives CAWSTTGNGYTF.

This clone was detected only once. The chain is built from TRBV15 and TRBJ2-7; TRBD1 matches 10 bases. Germline V gene lookup returns CDR1 LNHNV and CDR2 YYDKDF (reference sequence). Germline trimming cut 1 base from V and 7 bases from J; bases unmatched to any gene: 7. This CDR3 has 15 amino acids. The CDR3 region is CATSRGGTGVEEQYF. The CDR3 coding sequence is TGTGCCACCAGCAGAGGAGGGACAGGGGTTGAGGAGCAGTACTTC.

The chain links TRBV9 to TRBJ2-1; TRBD1 aligns across 8 bases. This CDR3 spans 13 amino acids. V lost 4 bases to trimming and J lost 8 bases; unmatched junction nucleotides: 5. Per germline, CDR1 SGDLS and CDR2 YYNGEE. This chain's CDR3 is CASSLQGGDEQFF. The CDR3 nucleotides read TGTGCCAGCAGCTTACAGGGGGGCGATGAGCAGTTCTTC.

The chain recombines TRBV6-5 with TRBJ1-1; no clear D gene. Deletions cut 6 bases from V and 1 base from J, with 9 bases between. Per the germline V gene, CDR1 is MNHEY and CDR2 is SVGAGI. The CDR3 totals 13 residues. CDR3 amino acids: CASRKLRNTEAFF. In nucleotides, the CDR3 is TGTGCCAGCAGGAAACTGAGGAACACTGAAGCTTTCTTT.

The chain recombines TRBV9 with TRBJ2-7; D is undetermined. CDR1 is SGDLS, CDR2 YYNGEE, per germline. The CDR3 is 14 residues long. V shed 0 bases and J shed 3 bases, with 10 bases lying between them. As DNA, the CDR3 is TGTGCCAGCAGCGTAGCAGGATCCGACTACGAGCAGTACTTC. Its translation: CASSVAGSDYEQYF.

This chain joins TRBV20-1 and TRBJ1-6; no clear D. CDR1 and CDR2 (germline): DFQATT, SNEGSKA (reference sequence). Trimming stripped 0 bases from V and 15 bases from J, with 6 bases between. CDR3 size: 10 residues. CDR3 coding DNA: TGCAGTGCTAGAGATAACGACCTCCACTTT. Protein sequence: CSARDNDLHF.

The V call is TRBV30, the J call TRBJ2-5; weak D call: TRBD2 (6 bases). CDR1 and CDR2 from the germline V gene are GTSNPN and SVGIG (reference sequence). This CDR3 contains 14 residues. The V end lost 0 bases, the J end lost 5 bases, and 13 bases lay between the germline ends. For the CDR3, the DNA is TGTGCCTGGAGTGTAGGAGGGGTTGGTGAGACCCAGTACTTC. This sequence encodes CAWSVGGVGETQYF.

The chain employs TRBV11-2 and TRBJ1-3; possible D gene TRBD1, 6 bases. The germline CDR1 and CDR2 sequences are SGHAT and FQNNGV. This CDR3 spans 14 amino acids. V dropped 3 bases and J dropped 4 bases, with 10 bases sitting between them. In DNA form, the CDR3 reads TGTGCCAGCAGCTTGGGGGCGTCAGGAAACACCATATATTTT. It specifies CASSLGASGNTIYF.

The sample holds one count of this clone. The V call is TRBV30, the J call TRBJ1-2, with D uncertain. There are 10 residues in the CDR3. Between the trimmed V and J ends, which lost 5 bases and 3 bases, there was a span of 4 bases. Germline loops: CDR1 GTSNPN, CDR2 SVGIG (reference sequence). DNA of the CDR3: TGTGCCTGGGCCCACTATGGCTACACCTTC. Translating gives CAWAHYGYTF.

This rearrangement joins TRBV25-1 to TRBJ2-7; 9 bases fit TRBD1. V shed 3 bases, J shed 6 bases, and the junction held 9 bases outside the gene matches. The V gene's germline CDR1 is MGHDK and CDR2 SYGVNS. This CDR3 is 15 amino acids long. In nucleotides, the CDR3 is TGTGCCAGCAGTGAGTGGGGACAGGGTGATTCCGAGCAGTACTTC. Its translation: CASSEWGQGDSEQYF.

The chain is built from TRBV29-1 and TRBJ2-3; D is unclear. V lost 4 bases, J lost 0 bases, and 5 bases lay in between. CDR1 and CDR2 from the germline V gene are SQVTM and ANQGSEA. The CDR3 consists of 12 residues. The CDR3 here is CSVVQSTDTQYF. The CDR3 nucleotides read TGCAGCGTTGTTCAGAGCACAGATACGCAGTATTTT.

The rearrangement uses TRBV15 and TRBJ2-7; D is tentatively TRBD1 or TRBD2 (5 bases each). The CDR3 covers 16 residues. V gave up 0 bases and J gave up 5 bases, with 17 bases separating them. CDR1 LNHNV and CDR2 YYDKDF come from the germline V gene (reference sequence). As DNA, the CDR3 is TGTGCCACCAGCAGAGATACCCCCGGCAGGGACCACGAGCAGTACTTC. Its protein is CATSRDTPGRDHEQYF.

CDR3 in amino acids: CSVADRGTEAFF. The CDR3 DNA reads as TGCAGCGTTGCGGACAGGGGCACTGAAGCTTTCTTT. The chain recombines TRBV29-1 with TRBJ1-1; 9 bases line up with TRBD1. This CDR3 is built from 12 residues. The germline CDR1 and CDR2 sequences are SQVTM and ANQGSEA. After removal of 4 bases from V and 4 bases from J, the junction contained 1 base not matched to a gene.

This chain connects TRBV4-1 to TRBJ2-1; 8 bases line up with TRBD2. Trimming removed 0 bases from V and 10 bases from J; junction bases left unmatched: 5. This CDR3 has 14 residues. The germline gives CDR1 MGHRA, CDR2 YSYEKL. The CDR3 DNA reads TGCGCCAGCAGCCAAGACTCCGGGAGGGGCGAGCAGTTCTTC. Translating it yields CASSQDSGRGEQFF.

This chain uses TRBV29-1 with TRBJ2-7, with D unresolved. In germline, CDR1 is SQVTM, CDR2 ANQGSEA. The V gene lost 6 bases and the J gene lost 2 bases, with 23 bases spanning the gap. The CDR3 totals 16 residues. The CDR3 sequence: CSVSPRPPFGAYEQYF. Here the CDR3 DNA reads TGCAGCGTCTCCCCGCGTCCCCCCTTTGGGGCCTACGAGCAGTACTTC.

The genes are TRBV30 and TRBJ2-3, with D uncertain. This CDR3 comprises 10 residues. The V end was cut by 1 base, the J end by 7 bases, with 3 bases between. In germline, CDR1 is GTSNPN, CDR2 SVGIG (reference sequence). This chain's CDR3 is CAWSANTQYF. CDR3 nucleotides: TGTGCCTGGAGTGCCAATACGCAGTATTTT.

This clone was seen more than once but under ten times. This chain uses TRBV6-1 with TRBJ2-1; 12 bases line up with TRBD2. This CDR3 spans 15 amino acids. Trimming took 6 bases from V and 5 from J; bases not matched to a gene: 5. Germline CDR1 reads MNHNS; CDR2 reads SASEGT. CDR3 loop: CASSMTSGGNNEQFF. The CDR3 DNA sequence: TGTGCCAGCAGCATGACTAGCGGGGGAAACAATGAGCAGTTCTTC.

This clone was seen just once. The chain has TRBV11-1 and TRBJ1-1; D ambiguous. This CDR3 is 15 amino acids long. The ends were cut back, 4 bases at V and 1 base at J, with 13 bases in the middle. Looked up from germline, CDR1 is SGHAT and CDR2 is FQDESV (reference sequence). For the CDR3, the DNA is TGTGCCAGCAGCTCCCTCACTGGGGAGAACACTGAAGCTTTCTTT. Residues: CASSSLTGENTEAFF.

The V call is TRBV30, the J call TRBJ1-2; 8 nucleotides align to TRBD1. The CDR3 spans 15 residues. The J segment lost 8 bases and the V segment lost 5 bases, leaving 16 bases of the junction unmatched. Per germline, CDR1 GTSNPN and CDR2 SVGIG (reference sequence). The CDR3: CAWRGQGTSWVGYTF. The CDR3 bases are TGTGCCTGGCGTGGACAGGGTACGAGCTGGGTAGGCTACACCTTC.

In nucleotides, the CDR3 is TGTGCCAGCAGCCTAAGGGACAGCTATGGCTACACCTTC. Protein: CASSLRDSYGYTF. The gene calls are TRBV9 and TRBJ1-2; 7 nucleotides agree with TRBD1. The CDR3 runs 13 residues. Germline trimming cut 4 bases from V and 4 bases from J; bases unmatched to any gene: 4. Germline loops: CDR1 SGDLS, CDR2 YYNGEE.

The chain uses TRBV6-1 and TRBJ2-7; weak D call: TRBD1 (6 bases). Germline CDR1 MNHNS, CDR2 SASEGT. This CDR3 has 12 amino acids. Trimming cost V 6 bases and J 0 bases, with 6 bases left between them. CDR3 DNA: TGTGCCAGCAGCAGGGGCTCCTACGAGCAGTACTTC. As protein: CASSRGSYEQYF.

The chain recombines TRBV5-8 with TRBJ2-5; tentatively, D is TRBD1 (6 bases). The germline gives CDR1 SGHTS, CDR2 YDEGEE. This CDR3 contains 15 residues. V lost 0 bases to trimming and J lost 0 bases, with 9 bases between them. This chain's CDR3 is CASSLGQVHQETQYF. CDR3 sequence (DNA): TGTGCCAGCAGCTTGGGACAGGTTCACCAAGAGACCCAGTACTTC. Based on the CDR3 plus reference TRBV5-8 and TRBJ2-5, the full variable domain is EAGVTQSPTHLIKTRGQQATLRCSPISGHTSVYWYQQALGLGLQFLLWYDEGEERNRGNFPPRFSGRQFPNYSSELNVNALELEDSALYLCASSLGQVHQETQYFGPGTRLLVL.